Presented here are 32 T cell receptor beta chains from one specimen sequenced in a study of regulatory T cells in long-lasting Graves disease. Researchers made TCR beta libraries by using iRepertoire HTBI primers and running Arm-PCR on CDR3 regions. TCRdb ran MiXCR on the multiplex PCR reads and lists one entry per CDR3 protein. The data hold some 500,000 distinct CDR3 sequences, with approximately 15% observed a single time. Documented time point: newly diagnosed GD, antithyroid drugs for less than 3 months. TCR sequences were obtained from RNA taken from PBMCs. The data also belong to a second study, concerning T cells in Graves' hyperthyroidism and ophthalmopathy.

The material sequenced was peripheral blood mononuclear cells (PBMCs), taken at new diagnosis, from a patient treated with antithyroid drugs. All receptors come from a young man with Graves disease.

There are a few counts of this clonotype. This chain connects TRBV7-2 to TRBJ1-2; D is ambiguous. The V gene's germline CDR1 is SGHTA and CDR2 FQGNSA. The CDR3 is made up of 14 amino acids. V lost 4 bases to trimming and J lost 4 bases, with 13 bases between them. DNA for the CDR3: TGTGCCAGCAGCTCCACCCACATCCTCTATGGCTACACCTTC. Translation: CASSSTHILYGYTF.

This clonotype was detected many times. This chain joins TRBV2 and TRBJ2-2; D may be TRBD1 (6 bases). Germline V gene data show CDR1 as SNHLY and CDR2 as FYNNEI. The CDR3 runs 15 residues. V was pared by 5 bases and J by 0 bases, with 10 bases between. The CDR3 sequence is CASSTGTPNTGELFF. CDR3 DNA sequence: TGTGCCAGCAGTACCGGGACACCGAACACCGGGGAGCTGTTTTTT.

This clonotype was recorded many times. The chain joins TRBV29-1 to TRBJ2-7; 8 bases match TRBD1. The CDR3 is made up of 15 amino acids. J was trimmed by 2 bases and V by 6 bases; bases with no gene match: 12. Germline-derived CDR1 and CDR2 are SQVTM and ANQGSEA. CDR3: CSVHRQGRSTYEQYF. CDR3 sequence (DNA): TGCAGCGTGCACAGACAGGGGCGATCTACCTACGAGCAGTACTTC.

This clonotype was found many times. This chain joins TRBV7-3 and TRBJ2-3, with D possibly called TRBD1 or TRBD2 (5 bases each). The CDR3 covers 12 residues. V was cut by 6 bases and J by 2 bases, with 6 bases left in between. Germline loops: CDR1 SGHTA, CDR2 FQGTGA. CDR3 in DNA: TGTGCCAGCAGGGGGGACACAGATACGCAGTATTTT. Protein product: CASRGDTDTQYF. The whole variable domain, filled in from reference TRBV7-3 and TRBJ2-3, reads GAGVSQTPSNKVTEKGKYVELRCDPISGHTALYWYRQSLGQGPEFLIYFQGTGAADDSGLPNDRFFAVRPEGSVSTLKIQRTERGDSAVYLCASRGDTDTQYFGPGTRLTVL.

This clonotype was recorded at least ten times. V and J are TRBV2 and TRBJ1-2; D is perhaps TRBD1 (6 bases). CDR1 and CDR2 from the germline V gene are SNHLY and FYNNEI. The CDR3 covers 14 residues. The V gene lost 5 bases and the J gene lost 0 bases, with 10 bases spanning the gap. The CDR3 spells CASSTDRANYGYTF. The CDR3 nucleotides read TGTGCCAGCAGTACGGACAGAGCTAACTATGGCTACACCTTC.

Ten or more counts support this clonotype. This sequence joins TRBV11-2 and TRBJ2-4; D gene uncertain. V lost 0 bases and J lost 3, with 9 bases in between. This CDR3 region has 15 residues. The germline CDR1 and CDR2 sequences are SGHAT and FQNNGV. CDR3 in amino acids: CASSLDPDLKNIQYF. CDR3 nucleotide sequence: TGTGCCAGCAGCTTAGACCCAGATCTCAAAAACATTCAGTACTTC.

Ten or more counts support this clonotype. The chain joins TRBV10-3 to TRBJ2-1, with a tentative D call TRBD2 (6 bases). CDR1 and CDR2 from the germline V gene are ENHRY and SYGVKD. Trimming cost V 3 bases and J 10 bases, with 13 bases left between them. The CDR3 totals 13 residues. CDR3 sequence (DNA): TGTGCCATCAGTGAAGTGACCGGGAGAGAGCAGTTCTTC. Its translation is CAISEVTGREQFF.

V usage is TRBV27 and J usage is TRBJ2-7, with TRBD2 matching 14 bases. The CDR3 is made up of 17 amino acids. V was pared by 6 bases and J by 5 bases, with 12 bases of the junction left unmatched. Looked up from germline, CDR1 is MNHEY and CDR2 is SMNVEV (reference sequence). The DNA of the CDR3 is TGTGCCAGCAGCCACTTCCGGACTAGCGGGAGGAGGAACGAGCAGTACTTC. Translated, it gives CASSHFRTSGRRNEQYF.

This clonotype was observed at least ten times. This chain uses TRBV11-3 with TRBJ2-3; the match to TRBD2 covers 12 bases. The CDR3 covers 16 residues. Germline trimming cut 2 bases from V and 4 bases from J; bases unmatched to any gene: 4. CDR1 is SGHNT and CDR2 is YENEEA in the germline V gene. The CDR3 nucleotides are TGTGCCAGCAGCTTAAACGGACTAGCGGGACCAGATACGCAGTATTTT. It translates to CASSLNGLAGPDTQYF.

The chain carries TRBV6-5 and TRBJ2-1; 13 bases are a match to TRBD2. This CDR3 comprises 15 residues. Trimming took 2 bases from V and 7 from J; bases not matched to a gene: 2. The germline CDR1 and CDR2 sequences are MNHEY and SVGAGI. CDR3 DNA sequence: TGTGCCAGCAGTTACCAGACTAGCGGGGGGAATGAGCAGTTCTTC. Translating gives CASSYQTSGGNEQFF.

The chain links TRBV10-3 to TRBJ2-7, with 10 bases that match TRBD2. The CDR3 contains 13 residues. The germline CDR1 and CDR2 sequences are ENHRY and SYGVKD. Trimming cost V 11 bases and J 2 bases; bases outside gene matches: 6. The CDR3 loop reads CASGTSAAYEQYF. CDR3 DNA sequence: TGTGCCTCCGGGACTAGCGCCGCCTACGAGCAGTACTTC.

On this clonotype: A much larger clone sits a single nucleotide away, making a read error possible. V usage is TRBV12-3 or TRBV12-4 and J usage is TRBJ1-6, with D unresolved. The CDR3 is 15 residues long. In nucleotides, the CDR3 is TGTGCCAGCACCAAGACCCCGAACGGGAATTCACCCCCCCACTTT. This codes for CASTKTPNGNSPPHF.

This clonotype was seen many times. This chain links TRBV5-1 with TRBJ2-1; no definite D call. The CDR3 is 16 residues long. The V end was cut by 1 base, the J end by 0 bases, with 11 bases between. Germline lookup yields CDR1 SGHRS and CDR2 YFSETQ. The CDR3 region has the DNA TGCGCCAGCAGCTTGAGCAGTTTTAGCTCCTACAATGAGCAGTTCTTC. This codes for CASSLSSFSSYNEQFF.

This clonotype was counted at least ten times. V gene TRBV20-1 combines with J gene TRBJ2-1; 7 bases map to TRBD2. This CDR3 has 13 residues. Germline V CDR1 and CDR2: DFQATT, SNEGSKA (reference sequence). The J segment lost 5 bases and the V segment lost 8 bases, leaving 9 bases of the junction unmatched. CDR3 nucleotides: TGCAGTCCAAGACCCAGCGGGAACAATGAGCAGTTCTTC. This sequence encodes CSPRPSGNNEQFF.

This clonotype showed up many times. The genes are TRBV29-1 and TRBJ1-1, with 7 bases aligning to TRBD1. The CDR3 spans 14 residues. V was clipped by 7 bases and J by 6 bases; unmatched bases: 14. The germline V gene encodes CDR1 SQVTM and CDR2 ANQGSEA. CDR3 protein: CSARPDRIIAEAFF. The CDR3 bases are TGCAGCGCCCGTCCGGACAGGATAATCGCTGAAGCTTTCTTT.

The chain couples TRBV9 to TRBJ1-2, with D possibly TRBD1 on 6 matching bases. The CDR3 length is 15 residues. V lost 4 bases and J 5 bases, leaving 18 bases between the germline ends. Looked up from germline, CDR1 is SGDLS and CDR2 is YYNGEE. CDR3 nucleotides: TGTGCCAGCAGCCACGACAGGTTCGAATCTTATGGCTACACCTTC. It encodes CASSHDRFESYGYTF. The complete variable domain, with remaining parts taken from reference TRBV9 and TRBJ1-2, reads DSGVTQTPKHLITATGQRVTLRCSPRSGDLSVYWYQQSLDQGLQFLIQYYNGEERAKGNILERFSAQQFPDLHSELNLSSLELGDSALYFCASSHDRFESYGYTFGSGTRLTVV.

This clonotype was recorded many times. The CDR3 loop is CASSEDPGGYNSPLHF. Here the CDR3 DNA reads TGTGCCAGCAGTGAAGATCCAGGTGGCTATAATTCACCCCTCCACTTT. The J gene is TRBJ1-6, the V gene TRBV2, with D unclear. The V end lost 1 base, the J end lost 3 bases, and 10 bases lay between the germline ends. The CDR3 consists of 16 residues. Per germline, CDR1 SNHLY and CDR2 FYNNEI.

This clonotype was seen ten or more times. V and J are TRBV2 and TRBJ2-3, with 7 nucleotides matching TRBD2. The CDR3 spans 11 residues. CDR1 SNHLY and CDR2 FYNNEI come from the germline V gene. CDR3 loop: CGARERSTQYF. The CDR3 DNA follows: TGTGGGGCGCGGGAGAGGAGTACGCAGTATTTT.

This clonotype was recorded only once. This chain connects TRBV20-1 to TRBJ2-1; TRBD2 might be the D (5 bases). Trimming cost V 3 bases and J 6 bases, with 9 bases left between them. Per the germline V gene, CDR1 is DFQATT and CDR2 is SNEGSKA (reference sequence). The CDR3 runs to 12 residues. CDR3 nucleotides: TGCAGTGCTAGTCCTAGCCGCAATGAGCAGTTCTTC. It yields the protein CSASPSRNEQFF.

V usage is TRBV6-1 and J usage is TRBJ2-6; tentative D call: TRBD2 (5 bases). The CDR3 spans 16 residues. Germline CDR1 and CDR2: MNHNS and SASEGT. V lost 6 bases and J 3 bases, leaving 15 bases between the germline ends. The CDR3 loop is CASSIWGVGGANVLTF. The DNA of the CDR3 is TGTGCCAGCAGCATATGGGGAGTGGGTGGGGCCAACGTCCTGACTTTC.

This clonotype occurred many times. The chain employs TRBV29-1 and TRBJ2-3, with D perhaps being TRBD1 or TRBD2 (5 bases each). In germline, CDR1 is SQVTM, CDR2 ANQGSEA. The CDR3 sequence is 14 residues long. Trimming cost V 3 bases and J 4 bases, with 14 bases left between them. The CDR3, as DNA: TGCAGCGTTGAGGTGGGACGCGAAGCAGATACGCAGTATTTT. Translation gives CSVEVGREADTQYF.

This clonotype showed up many times. The CDR3, as DNA: TGTGCCAGCAGAGGTGGGGCGGCCTATGGCTACACCTTC. This codes for CASRGGAAYGYTF. The rearrangement uses TRBV12-3 or TRBV12-4 and TRBJ1-2; D may be TRBD1 (5 bases). Deletions cut 6 bases from V and 4 bases from J, with 12 bases between. The CDR3 covers 13 residues.

This clonotype showed up many times. V and J are TRBV7-8 and TRBJ2-7, with TRBD1 identical over 7 bases. This CDR3 region has 13 residues. V shed 4 bases and J 9 bases; nucleotides not matched to a gene: 9. Germline CDR1 and CDR2: SGHVS and FQNEAQ. CDR3 in DNA: TGTGCCAGCAGCTCCCGGACAGGACCTCGGCAGTACTTC. Translation: CASSSRTGPRQYF.

This clonotype was picked up many times. One junction end does not reproduce the germline sequence, and a read error may be involved. The chain uses TRBV12-3 or TRBV12-4 and TRBJ2-5, with a tentative D call TRBD2 (5 bases). The CDR3 is 15 amino acids. CDR3 residues: CASSFLPGVKETQYF. The CDR3 nucleotides are TGTGCCAGCAGTTTCCTCCCCGGGGTAAAAGAGACTCAGTACTTC.

This clonotype was seen ten or more times. This rearrangement joins TRBV24-1 to TRBJ1-1; D remains unclear. Trimming took 2 bases from V and 6 from J, leaving 12 bases between them. There are 14 residues in the CDR3. Per germline, CDR1 KGHDR and CDR2 SFDVKD. The CDR3 reads CATSDYRSSSEAFF. The CDR3 nucleotides read TGTGCCACCAGTGATTATCGCAGCAGCTCTGAAGCTTTCTTT.

This clonotype has more than one count but fewer than ten. The chain has TRBV7-9 and TRBJ2-7, with D maybe TRBD2 (6 bases). Trimming took 0 bases from V and 6 from J, leaving 12 bases between them. This CDR3 contains 14 residues. Germline V gene lookup returns CDR1 SEHNR and CDR2 FQNEAQ (reference sequence). CDR3 coding DNA: TGTGCCAGCAGCTTAGCAAGCCCCGGGGGCGAGCAGTACTTC. Encoded protein: CASSLASPGGEQYF.

This clonotype was observed at least ten times. The chain employs TRBV6-1 and TRBJ2-2, with D unclear. Per the germline V gene, CDR1 is MNHNS and CDR2 is SASEGT. This CDR3 is 13 amino acids long. The ends were cut back, 6 bases at V and 5 bases at J, with 10 bases in the middle. The CDR3 is CASRKQNTGELFF. DNA for the CDR3: TGTGCCAGCAGGAAACAAAATACCGGGGAGCTGTTTTTT.

J is TRBJ2-7 and V is TRBV6-1, with TRBD2 matching over 9 bases. The ends lost 5 bases at V and 4 bases at J; junction bases unmatched: 15. This CDR3 comprises 17 residues. Looked up from germline, CDR1 is MNHNS and CDR2 is SASEGT. The CDR3 DNA reads TGTGCCAGCAGTCAGATGACTAGCGGCGTTACCCATTACGAGCAGTACTTC. This gives the protein CASSQMTSGVTHYEQYF.

This clonotype was counted at least ten times. The rearrangement links TRBV3-1 to TRBJ2-3; no reliable D call. The CDR3 runs 12 residues. V lost 5 bases, J lost 3 bases, and 6 bases lay in between. Germline-derived CDR1 and CDR2 are LGHDT and YNNKEL (reference sequence). The CDR3 DNA reads TGTGCCAGCAGCATCGGGACAGATACGCAGTATTTT. Translation: CASSIGTDTQYF.

In its sample, this clonotype was seen a few times. The rearrangement links TRBV20-1 to TRBJ2-3; D might be TRBD2 (6 bases). Trimming left V 5 bases short and J 4 bases short, with 22 bases between. The CDR3 has 16 amino acids. The V gene's germline CDR1 is DFQATT and CDR2 SNEGSKA (reference sequence). The CDR3 is CSAVSWGAGSPDTQYF. CDR3 DNA sequence: TGCAGTGCTGTCAGCTGGGGAGCGGGCAGTCCAGATACGCAGTATTTT.

This clonotype has at least ten counts. This chain joins TRBV10-2 and TRBJ2-3; no reliable D call. The CDR3 is made up of 15 amino acids. The V end was cut by 4 bases, the J end by 5 bases, with 16 bases between. The germline gives CDR1 WSHSY, CDR2 SAAADI. This CDR3 is CASSVTPIHGDTQYF. CDR3 bases: TGCGCCAGCAGTGTGACACCCATCCACGGAGATACGCAGTATTTT.

In this sample, this clonotype turned up many times. The rearrangement links TRBV2 to TRBJ2-1; TRBD2 is a possible D gene (7 bases). The CDR3 has 16 residues. The V end lost 10 bases, the J end lost 2 bases, and 21 bases lay between the germline ends. CDR1 is SNHLY, CDR2 FYNNEI, per germline. As DNA, the CDR3 is TGTGCCACCTCTAGGGCTAGCGGACAGACCTACAATGAGCAGTTCTTC. Translated: CATSRASGQTYNEQFF.